This entry concerns a single TCR beta chain. The sample is drawn from a study of blood T cell repertoires in COVID-19. On the study more broadly: Acute and convalescent COVID-19 samples came from the United States, Italy and Spain.

Sequenced by immunoSEQ multiplex PCR; TCRdb stores in-frame clones only, minus some. The sample shows around 210,000 clones, roughly 90% of them seen only once. The CDR3 runs to 14 residues. The junction had 8 bases not matched to a gene; V was cut back by 5 bases and J by 5 bases. The germline gives CDR1 SGHRS, CDR2 YFSETQ. The source material was PBMCs or T cells enriched from blood (not recorded which). The receptor was derived from a young woman who had recovered from COVID-19. The chain carries TRBV5-1 and TRBJ1-1; TRBD1 matches 8 bases. CDR3 sequence: CASRYTDRGTEAFF. CDR3 nucleotide sequence: TGCGCCAGCAGATATACCGACAGGGGAACTGAAGCTTTCTTT.